The 13 T cell receptor beta chains reported below all come from one sample, sequenced in a study of blood T cell repertoires in COVID-19. TCRdb's table, derived via immunoSEQ multiplex PCR, lists solely in-frame clones and lacks some. The repertoire includes tens of thousands of clones, around 85% of them detected once, and less than 6.5% sits in the top ten. The source material was peripheral blood. Source of these receptors: a woman aged 60 to 75 with acute or convalescent COVID-19.

This sequence joins TRBV7-2 and TRBJ2-2, with 8 bases lining up with TRBD1. The CDR3 length is 16 residues. V gave up 3 bases and J gave up 1 base; unmatched junction bases: 4. Germline CDR1 reads SGHTA; CDR2 reads FQGNSA. The CDR3 here is CASSFSGTGNTGELFF. The DNA for the CDR3 is TGTGCCAGCAGCTTCTCCGGGACAGGGAACACCGGGGAGCTGTTTTTT.

V and J are TRBV5-1 and TRBJ2-1, with 7 bases that match TRBD2. The CDR3 has 15 residues. Germline values: CDR1 SGHRS, CDR2 YFSETQ. V shed 0 bases, J shed 4 bases, and the junction held 4 bases outside the gene matches. The CDR3 nucleotides are TGCGCCAGCAGCTTGGCTCTAGCGGTTTACAATGAGCAGTTCTTC. Its translation is CASSLALAVYNEQFF.

The rearrangement joins TRBV13 to TRBJ1-3; 7 bases map to TRBD1. Per the germline V gene, CDR1 is PRHDT and CDR2 is FYEKMQ (reference sequence). The CDR3 sequence is 17 residues long. V shed 5 bases and J 0 bases; nucleotides not matched to a gene: 10. This CDR3 reads CASSPRQGRISGNTIYF. The CDR3 DNA reads as TGTGCCAGCAGCCCGCGACAGGGCCGTATCTCTGGAAACACCATATATTTT.

J is TRBJ2-2 and V is TRBV24-1, with 10 bases matching TRBD1. CDR1 and CDR2 from the germline V gene are KGHDR and SFDVKD. CDR3 length equals 16 residues. V shed 4 bases, J shed 6 bases, and the junction held 7 bases outside the gene matches. CDR3 protein: CATSDPRQGAAGELFF. In DNA, the CDR3 is TGTGCCACCAGTGACCCCAGACAGGGGGCGGCCGGGGAGCTGTTTTTT.

The CDR3 protein is CASSFLQGRHEQYF. CDR3 nucleotides: TGTGCCAGCAGCTTCTTACAGGGAAGGCACGAGCAGTACTTC. V usage is TRBV7-9 and J usage is TRBJ2-7; TRBD1 is a possible D gene (6 bases). The CDR3 totals 14 residues. The V gene's germline CDR1 is SEHNR and CDR2 FQNEAQ (reference sequence). V dropped 3 bases and J dropped 5 bases, with 14 bases sitting between them.

The chain has TRBV6-6 and TRBJ1-5, with a possible D match to TRBD1 (5 bases). CDR3 length: 15 residues. V was clipped by 7 bases and J by 2 bases, with 15 bases between them. From germline, CDR1 is MNHNY and CDR2 SVGAGI (reference sequence). In DNA form, the CDR3 reads TGTGCCAGCAACCGACGACAGTCCGGCAATCAGCCCCAGCATTTT. It encodes CASNRRQSGNQPQHF.

The gene calls are TRBV9 and TRBJ2-2; perhaps TRBD2 as D (7 bases). This CDR3 is 14 amino acids long. Trimming left V 6 bases short and J 5 bases short, with 14 bases between. Germline lookup yields CDR1 SGDLS and CDR2 YYNGEE. In DNA form, the CDR3 reads TGTGCCAGCAACCGGGGGGCAGGAACCGGGGAGCTGTTTTTT. The encoded protein is CASNRGAGTGELFF.

This chain joins TRBV30 and TRBJ1-5; a possible D gene is TRBD1 (5 bases). CDR1 and CDR2 from the germline V gene are GTSNPN and SVGIG (reference sequence). Trimming took off 3 bases at V and 1 base at J, with 16 bases between the two ends. The CDR3 has 16 amino acids. The CDR3 protein is CAWSQGAGLSNQPQHF. Written as DNA, the CDR3 is TGTGCCTGGAGCCAAGGAGCAGGGCTGAGCAATCAGCCCCAGCATTTT.

The chain uses TRBV4-3 and TRBJ2-3; perhaps TRBD2 as D (5 bases). Looked up from germline, CDR1 is LGHNA and CDR2 is YSLEER. Deletions cut 1 base from V and 0 bases from J, with 14 bases between. The CDR3 totals 17 residues. CDR3 in amino acids: CASSQALALPSTDTQYF. In DNA form, the CDR3 reads TGCGCCAGCAGCCAAGCCCTAGCTCTTCCTAGCACAGATACGCAGTATTTT.

The chain recombines TRBV5-1 with TRBJ1-1, with a possible D match to TRBD1 (5 bases). CDR3 length: 13 residues. V was trimmed by 1 base and J by 4 bases, leaving 8 bases between them. Looked up from germline, CDR1 is SGHRS and CDR2 is YFSETQ. The chain's CDR3 is CASSLWGGTEAFF. CDR3 in DNA: TGCGCCAGCAGCTTGTGGGGGGGCACTGAAGCTTTCTTT. The whole variable domain, remainder taken from reference TRBV5-1 and TRBJ1-1, is KAGVTQTPRYLIKTRGQQVTLSCSPISGHRSVSWYQQTPGQGLQFLFEYFSETQRNKGNFPGRFSGRQFSNSRSEMNVSTLELGDSALYLCASSLWGGTEAFFGQGTRLTVV.

The chain couples TRBV7-8 to TRBJ2-1; unclear D gene. V lost 5 bases and J 4 bases, leaving 15 bases between the germline ends. The CDR3 extends over 15 amino acids. CDR1 SGHVS and CDR2 FQNEAQ come from the germline V gene. The CDR3 sequence is CASSPMARRYNEQFF. In DNA form, the CDR3 reads TGTGCCAGCAGCCCCATGGCGCGGAGATACAATGAGCAGTTCTTC.

The chain recombines TRBV5-6 with TRBJ1-1, with 9 bases identical to TRBD1. J was trimmed by 9 bases and V by 2 bases; bases with no gene match: 5. The CDR3 extends over 13 amino acids. CDR1 and CDR2 (germline): SGHDT, YYEEEE. DNA for the CDR3: TGTGCCAGCAGCTTTACAGGGGGCGGGAAAGCTTTCTTT. This codes for CASSFTGGGKAFF.

This clone occurred once. The chain joins TRBV3-1 (or the pseudogene TRBV3-2) to TRBJ2-6, with TRBD2 as a possible D gene (6 bases). Trimming took off 2 bases at V and 0 bases at J, with 20 bases between the two ends. This CDR3 comprises 20 residues. CDR1 LGHDT and CDR2 YNNKEL come from the germline V gene (reference sequence). The CDR3 here is CASSQKGAGNRLSGANVLTF. DNA for the CDR3: TGTGCCAGCAGCCAAAAAGGGGCGGGAAATCGCCTCTCTGGGGCCAACGTCCTGACTTTC.